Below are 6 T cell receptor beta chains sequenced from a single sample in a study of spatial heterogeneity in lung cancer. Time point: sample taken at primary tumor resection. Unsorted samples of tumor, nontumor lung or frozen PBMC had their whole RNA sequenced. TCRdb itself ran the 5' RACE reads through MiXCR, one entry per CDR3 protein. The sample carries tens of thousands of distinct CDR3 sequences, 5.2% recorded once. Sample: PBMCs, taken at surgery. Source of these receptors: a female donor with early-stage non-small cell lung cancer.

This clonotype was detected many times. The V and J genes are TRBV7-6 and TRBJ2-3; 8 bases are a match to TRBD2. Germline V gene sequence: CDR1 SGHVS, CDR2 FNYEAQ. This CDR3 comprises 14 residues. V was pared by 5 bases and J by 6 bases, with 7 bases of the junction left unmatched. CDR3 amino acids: CASSNSGGVDTQYF. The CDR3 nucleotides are TGTGCCAGCAGCAACAGCGGGGGTGTGGATACGCAGTATTTT.

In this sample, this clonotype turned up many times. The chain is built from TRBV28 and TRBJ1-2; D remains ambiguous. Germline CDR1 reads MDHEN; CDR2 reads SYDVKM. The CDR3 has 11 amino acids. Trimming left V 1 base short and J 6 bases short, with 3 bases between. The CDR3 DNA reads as TGTGCCAGCAGTTTATTGGATGGCTACACCTTC. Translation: CASSLLDGYTF.

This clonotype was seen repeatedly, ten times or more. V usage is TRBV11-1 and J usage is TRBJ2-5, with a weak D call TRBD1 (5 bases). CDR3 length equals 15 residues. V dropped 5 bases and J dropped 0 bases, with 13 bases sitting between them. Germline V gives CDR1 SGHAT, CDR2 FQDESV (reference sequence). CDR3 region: CASSTLPGNQETQYF. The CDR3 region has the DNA TGTGCCAGCAGCACGCTTCCAGGGAACCAAGAGACCCAGTACTTC.

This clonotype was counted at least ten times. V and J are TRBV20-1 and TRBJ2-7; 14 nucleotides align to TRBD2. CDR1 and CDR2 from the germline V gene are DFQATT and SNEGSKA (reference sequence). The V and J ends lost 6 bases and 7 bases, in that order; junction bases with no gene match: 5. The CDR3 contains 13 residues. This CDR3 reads CSAGLAGGGEQYF. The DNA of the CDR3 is TGCAGTGCCGGACTAGCGGGGGGTGGTGAGCAGTACTTC.

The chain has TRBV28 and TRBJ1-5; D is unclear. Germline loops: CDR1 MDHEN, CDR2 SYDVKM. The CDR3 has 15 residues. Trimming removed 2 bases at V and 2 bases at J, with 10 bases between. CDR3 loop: CASSLLGPGNQPQHF. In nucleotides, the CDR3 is TGTGCCAGCAGTTTACTCGGTCCTGGCAATCAGCCCCAGCATTTT.

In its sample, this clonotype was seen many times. In nucleotides, the CDR3 is TGCGCCAGCAGCCAAGAAGGGGGCGAGGGTCTGGTTGATTTTGATGAGCAGTTCTTC. It specifies CASSQEGGEGLVDFDEQFF. The V call is TRBV4-1, the J call TRBJ2-1; TRBD1 matches 7 bases. The CDR3 contains 19 residues. The germline V gene has CDR1 MGHRA and CDR2 YSYEKL. Trimming took 0 bases from V and 8 from J; bases not matched to a gene: 19.